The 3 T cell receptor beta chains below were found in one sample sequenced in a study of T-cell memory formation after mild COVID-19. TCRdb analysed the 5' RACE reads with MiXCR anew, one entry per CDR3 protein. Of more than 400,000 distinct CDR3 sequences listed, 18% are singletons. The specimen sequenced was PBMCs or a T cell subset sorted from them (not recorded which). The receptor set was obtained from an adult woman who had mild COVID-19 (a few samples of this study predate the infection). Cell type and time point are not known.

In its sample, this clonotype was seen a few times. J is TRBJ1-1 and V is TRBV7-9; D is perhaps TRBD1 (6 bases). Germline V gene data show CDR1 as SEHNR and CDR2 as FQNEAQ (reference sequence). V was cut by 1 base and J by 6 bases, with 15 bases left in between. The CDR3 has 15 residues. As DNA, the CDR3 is TGTGCCAGCAGCTTAGGAGGGGGGCTGATCCCTGAAGCTTTCTTT. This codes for CASSLGGGLIPEAFF. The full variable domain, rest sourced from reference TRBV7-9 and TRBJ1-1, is DTGVSQNPRHKITKRGQNVTFRCDPISEHNRLYWYRQTLGQGPEFLTYFQNEAQLEKSRLLSDRFSAERPKGSFSTLEIQRTEQGDSAMYLCASSLGGGLIPEAFFGQGTRLTVV.

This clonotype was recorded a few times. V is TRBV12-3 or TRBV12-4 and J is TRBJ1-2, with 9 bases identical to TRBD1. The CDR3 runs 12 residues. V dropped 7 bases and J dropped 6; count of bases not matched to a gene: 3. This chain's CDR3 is CASTRTGDGYTF. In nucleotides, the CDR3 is TGTGCCAGCACTCGGACAGGGGATGGCTACACCTTC.

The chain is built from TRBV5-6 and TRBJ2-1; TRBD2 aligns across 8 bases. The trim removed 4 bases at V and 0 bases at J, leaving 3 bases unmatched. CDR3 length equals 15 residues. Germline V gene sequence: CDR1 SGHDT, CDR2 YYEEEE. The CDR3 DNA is TGTGCCAGCAGCGCTAGCGGGTTCTCCTACAATGAGCAGTTCTTC. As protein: CASSASGFSYNEQFF.